Listed below are T cell receptor beta chains from one sample, sequenced in a study of blood T cell repertoires in COVID-19. Produced via immunoSEQ multiplex PCR; TCRdb's table is partial and in-frame only. The sample records about 190,000 clones, about 89% being singletons. The sample was peripheral blood. All receptors derive from a man aged 35 to 55 with acute or convalescent COVID-19. The CDR3 runs from the conserved cysteine through the conserved F or W. A D gene is named only where the DNA matches it firmly. Rows give clone size only sometimes, using once, few, many, or a class for an expanded clone.

TRBJ2-7,-,-,TRBV12-5,TGTGCTAGTGGCCAACTTTACGAGCAGTACTTC,CASGQLYEQYF
TRBJ2-1,-,-,TRBV6-1,TGTGCCAGCAGACTAGGAGGTCGCCTCTACAATGAGCAGTTCTTC,CASRLGGRLYNEQFF
TRBJ1-5,TRBD1,few,TRBV10-3,TGTGCCATCAGCGGGACAGGAGACTTAGACGGCAATCAGCCCCAGCATTTT,CAISGTGDLDGNQPQHF
TRBJ2-5,TRBD2,-,TRBV7-8,TGTGCCAGCAGCTTAGAGGGACTAGCGGAAGAGACCCAGTACTTC,CASSLEGLAEETQYF
TRBJ2-7,-,-,TRBV6-5,TGTGCCAGTCGGGACACCTACTACGAGCAGTACTTC,CASRDTYYEQYF
TRBJ1-2,TRBD1,-,TRBV6-4,TGTGCCAGCAGTAAAGCCGGGACAGGATCTGGCTACACCTTC,CASSKAGTGSGYTF
TRBJ2-1,TRBD2,-,TRBV5-1,TGCGCCAGCAGCTCCCCGAAAAAACGACTAGCGGGGTACAATGAGCAGTTCTTC,CASSSPKKRLAGYNEQFF
TRBJ1-1,TRBD1,once,TRBV5-5,TGTGCCAGCGGCCGGACAGGGAACACTGAAGCTTTCTTT,CASGRTGNTEAFF
TRBJ1-4,-,-,TRBV24-1,TGTGCCACCAGTGTAACCACGGGGAGTGAAAAACTGTTTTTT,CATSVTTGSEKLFF
TRBJ2-7,-,few,TRBV2,TGTGCCAGCTTGTTAGGCAGGTCCACCTACGAGCAGTACTTC,CASLLGRSTYEQYF
TRBJ1-4,-,-,TRBV6-2/TRBV6-3,TGTGCCAGCAGTTCCACTCTTCGGCAGGGAACTGAAAAACTGTTTTTT,CASSSTLRQGTEKLFF
TRBJ1-1,TRBD1,few,TRBV19,TGTGCCAGTAGTGCGCCCGGGACAGGGTCGACCACTGAAGCTTTCTTT,CASSAPGTGSTTEAFF
TRBJ1-5,-,-,TRBV5-4,TGTGCCAGCAGCTTGGGGGGTATTAGCGATCAGCCCCAGCATTTT,CASSLGGISDQPQHF
TRBJ2-2,-,-,TRBV5-1,TGCGCCAGCAGCGGAAGGACAGCTAACACCGGGGAGCTGTTTTTT,CASSGRTANTGELFF
TRBJ1-5,-,-,TRBV19,TGTGCCAGCGGACAGATTAGCAATCAGCCCCAGCATTTT,CASGQISNQPQHF
TRBJ1-1,TRBD1,-,TRBV9,TGTGCCAGCAGCGCCAACCAGGGGGGCACTGAAGCTTTCTTT,CASSANQGGTEAFF
TRBJ2-1,TRBD2,-,TRBV3-1/TRBV3-2,TGTGCCAGCAGCCAAGCAAGGACTAGGGCGCGTAGGGATGAGCAGTTCTTC,CASSQARTRARRDEQFF
TRBJ1-3,-,-,TRBV5-1,TGCGCCAGCAGCTTGTCCGCAGGTGGAAACACCATATATTTT,CASSLSAGGNTIYF
TRBJ2-4,TRBD1,-,TRBV19,TGTGCCAGTAGTCCCCAGGGGGCACTAGCCAAAAACATTCAGTACTTC,CASSPQGALAKNIQYF
TRBJ2-7,-,-,TRBV2,TGTGCCAGCAACTTAGACAGGTACTCCTACGAGCAGTACTTC,CASNLDRYSYEQYF
TRBJ1-6,-,-,TRBV7-9,TGTGCCAGCAGCCCCGGGAGGGTGGATTCACCCCTCCACTTT,CASSPGRVDSPLHF
TRBJ1-2,-,-,TRBV9,TGTGCCAGCAGCGCCCGCAGCGCGAACTATGGCTACACCTTC,CASSARSANYGYTF
TRBJ2-2,-,-,TRBV12-1,TGTGCCAGCAGCTCCAGGTCCTACACCGGGGAGCTGTTTTTT,CASSSRSYTGELFF
TRBJ2-5,-,once,TRBV7-9,TGTGCCAGCAGCATGCCGACTAGTGGGGAGACCCAGTACTTC,CASSMPTSGETQYF
TRBJ1-1,-,-,TRBV15,TGTGCCACCAGCCGCCGCGGGGGCGAAGCTTTCTTT,CATSRRGGEAFF
TRBJ1-6,-,once,TRBV6-5,TGTGCCAGCAGTTACTCAGGAGCTCCGAGTAATTCACCCCTCCACTTT,CASSYSGAPSNSPLHF
TRBJ2-1,-,once,TRBV29-1,TGCAGCGTTGGGACAGTTTACAATGAGCAGTTCTTC,CSVGTVYNEQFF
TRBJ1-2,-,-,TRBV11-2,TGTGCCAGCAGCTCCGCGCTCCTCTGGACACATGGCTACACCTTC,CASSSALLWTHGYTF
TRBJ1-1,-,-,TRBV13,TGTGCCAGCAGCTCCGTTCGTCGGAACACTGAAGCTTTCTTT,CASSSVRRNTEAFF
TRBJ2-3,TRBD2,-,TRBV30,TGTGCCCGCGCGACTAGCGGGGGTTGGGGAGATACGCAGTATTTT,CARATSGGWGDTQYF
TRBJ2-5,TRBD1,-,TRBV30,TGTGCCTGGAGGACGGGAACAGGGGGCCAAGAGACCCAGTACTTC,CAWRTGTGGQETQYF
TRBJ2-1,-,once,TRBV24-1,TGTGCCACCAGTGACGGGACCTACAATGAGCAGTTCTTC,CATSDGTYNEQFF
TRBJ2-1,TRBD1,-,TRBV19,TGTGCCAGTAGTATCACCGGACAGGGGGTCAATGAGCAGTTCTTC,CASSITGQGVNEQFF
TRBJ2-1,TRBD2,-,TRBV6-5,TGTGCCAGCAGTTTGACTAGCGGGGGGGCGATTGGCGAGCAGTTCTTC,CASSLTSGGAIGEQFF
TRBJ2-7,-,once,TRBV7-9,TGTGCCAGCAGCACCAATGACGCCGGGATCCACTCCTACGAGCAGTACTTC,CASSTNDAGIHSYEQYF
TRBJ1-3,-,-,TRBV7-9,TGTGCCAGCGACGGGGGGGTGGCTGTGGACACCATATATTTT,CASDGGVAVDTIYF
TRBJ1-4,TRBD1,-,TRBV7-7,TGTGCTAGCAGTTTGGGGACAGGGGGCCGGGAAAAACTGTTTTTT,CASSLGTGGREKLFF
TRBJ2-5,-,-,TRBV9,TGTGCCAGCAGCGTATACACGGGAGAGACCCAGTACTTC,CASSVYTGETQYF
TRBJ2-1,-,-,TRBV25-1,TGTGCCAGCAGTGGCGGTTACTCCTACAATGAGCAGTTCTTC,CASSGGYSYNEQFF
TRBJ1-1,-,-,TRBV30,TGTGCCTGGAGTACCTCTTTTGAGGAAGCTTTCTTT,CAWSTSFEEAFF